This T cell receptor beta chain is drawn from a study of cytomegalovirus exposure and HLA in healthy donors. Whole-study findings and limits: The study had only CMV serostatus as immune exposure information. Later analysis associated a missense DCLRE1C variant with TCR beta V- and J-gene trimming. Association with HLA alleles at 0.05 false discovery rate was found for 17,000 or so TCR beta sequences in a later analysis. Across donors, presence/absence analyses took sequencing depth to be roughly uniform.

The CDR3 contains 13 residues. The V segment lost 8 bases and the J segment 5 bases; nucleotides outside the gene matches: 1. Germline-derived CDR1 and CDR2 are WSHSY and SAAADI. Note on this clone: Antigen: not known.

With 60 Vbeta and 13 Jbeta primers, the PCR was carried out. This table comes from immunoSEQ multiplex PCR, and its TCRdb copy is limited to in-frame clones, with some not included. Of about 140,000 clones listed, over 75% are singletons. The TCR comes from a woman under 40 in good health and CMV-seronegative. The V and J genes are TRBV10-2 and TRBJ2-3, with TRBD2 identical over 13 bases. The source material was PBMCs. This chain's CDR3 is CASGLAGVDTQYF. In nucleotides, the CDR3 is TGCGCCAGCGGACTAGCGGGGGTAGATACGCAGTATTTT.